This T cell receptor (beta chain) was observed in a study of control samples from healthy donors and cancer patients. Clones were sequenced by immunoSEQ multiplex PCR, and TCRdb holds only the in-frame ones, with some missing. The sample consists of roughly 41,000 clones, 90% to 95% of them appearing once. V gave up 4 bases and J gave up 7 bases; unmatched junction bases: 8. Germline CDR1 and CDR2: SGHRS and YFSETQ. The CDR3 consists of 15 residues. The source material was blood. The chain couples TRBV5-1 to TRBJ1-6; TRBD1 aligns across 7 bases. The sequence was obtained from a man in his fifties or sixties in good health. CDR3 residues: CASSPGGNGNSPLHF. The CDR3 DNA reads TGCGCCAGCAGCCCAGGGGGAAATGGGAATTCACCCCTCCACTTT.